The 11 T cell receptor beta chains below come from one sample, sequenced in a study of human T cells and chemical hapten exposure. The time point is: pre-sensitization, week 0. Sample treatment: therapeutic diphenylcyclopropenone sensitization with weekly scalp DPC. TCRdb reprocessed the RACE reads with MiXCR, giving one entry per CDR3 protein. The table shows 150,000 to 200,000 distinct CDR3 sequences, with 30% occurring only once. The input for sequencing was whole blood, taken in connection with sensitization to the hapten diphenylcyclopropenone (DPC). Source of these receptors: a woman aged 25 to 45 with alopecia areata. Some clones in this sample may be carry-over from other donors' samples.

This clonotype was seen a few times. The rearrangement uses TRBV27 and TRBJ1-1; D unresolved. Looked up from germline, CDR1 is MNHEY and CDR2 is SMNVEV (reference sequence). V gave up 1 base and J gave up 1 base, with 4 bases separating them. The CDR3 sequence is 13 residues long. Here the CDR3 DNA reads TGTGCCAGCAGTTTATGGGGGAACACTGAAGCTTTCTTT. Encoded protein: CASSLWGNTEAFF.

The chain couples TRBV9 to TRBJ1-1; unclear D gene. V was trimmed by 0 bases and J by 1 base, leaving 10 bases between them. The CDR3 is 15 amino acids. CDR1 is SGDLS, CDR2 YYNGEE, per germline. CDR3 loop: CASSVGHRQNTEAFF. The CDR3 DNA follows: TGTGCCAGCAGCGTAGGTCACCGACAGAACACTGAAGCTTTCTTT.

Comment on this clonotype: The junction differs from germline at one of its ends, possibly a read error. The chain couples TRBV14 to TRBJ1-1; tentative D call: TRBD1 (5 bases). The CDR3 extends over 23 amino acids. Germline V lookup: CDR1 SGHDN, CDR2 FVKESK. DNA of the CDR3: TGTGCCAGCAGCGAAGATAGGGACCAAATGCACCCCCTGAGAGGCCCCCTCGACACTGAAGCTTTCTTT. This codes for CASSEDRDQMHPLRGPLDTEAFF.

The sample holds a few counts of this clonotype. The chain recombines TRBV4-3 with TRBJ1-4, with unresolved D. The V gene's germline CDR1 is LGHNA and CDR2 YSLEER. The CDR3 contains 16 residues. Trimming stripped 0 bases from V and 7 bases from J, with 15 bases between. CDR3 in amino acids: CASSQDSGSFSEKLFF. Written as DNA, the CDR3 is TGCGCCAGCAGCCAAGATTCGGGCTCCTTTAGTGAAAAACTGTTTTTT.

In this sample, this clonotype turned up a few times. This chain joins TRBV5-1 and TRBJ1-1; D ambiguous. The CDR3 contains 12 residues. V was trimmed by 7 bases and J by 1 base, leaving 8 bases between them. CDR1 and CDR2 from the germline V gene are SGHRS and YFSETQ. The CDR3 sequence: CASRWGNTEAFF. Here the CDR3 DNA reads TGCGCCAGCCGTTGGGGGAACACTGAAGCTTTCTTT.

This chain links TRBV28 with TRBJ2-5; the D gene is possibly TRBD2 (5 bases). Germline assignment: CDR1 MDHEN and CDR2 SYDVKM. Between the trimmed V and J ends, which lost 5 bases and 5 bases, there was a span of 18 bases. This CDR3 is built from 15 residues. CDR3 amino acids: CASSPTPTSPETQYF. DNA for the CDR3: TGTGCCAGCAGTCCTACCCCAACTAGTCCGGAGACCCAGTACTTC.

This clonotype appeared many times. The chain carries TRBV25-1 and TRBJ1-5; 10 bases are shared with TRBD1. Germline trimming cut 8 bases from V and 7 bases from J; bases unmatched to any gene: 5. The CDR3 totals 13 residues. The germline V gene has CDR1 MGHDK and CDR2 SYGVNS. The CDR3 DNA reads TGTGCCAGCTCGGACAGGGGGAACCAGCCCCAGCATTTT. Protein sequence: CASSDRGNQPQHF. The full variable domain, its missing parts supplied by reference TRBV25-1 and TRBJ1-5, is EADIYQTPRYLVIGTGKKITLECSQTMGHDKMYWYQQDPGMELHLIHYSYGVNSTEKGDLSSESTVSRIRTEHFPLTLESARPSHTSQYLCASSDRGNQPQHFGDGTRLSIL.

V usage is TRBV7-2 and J usage is TRBJ2-2, with TRBD1 identical over 10 bases. Losses at the gene ends were 10 bases for V and 7 bases for J; bases not matched to a gene: 9. The CDR3 sequence is 14 residues long. Germline values: CDR1 SGHTA, CDR2 FQGNSA. The CDR3 DNA reads TGTGCCATCCGGGGAGACAGGGGGCGCGGGGAGCTGTTTTTT. It codes for CAIRGDRGRGELFF.

This CDR3 is CASSRGDEETQYF. The CDR3 DNA sequence: TGTGCCAGCAGCCGAGGAGACGAAGAGACCCAGTACTTC. This chain joins TRBV7-2 and TRBJ2-5; D gene uncertain. Deletions cut 5 bases from V and 3 bases from J, with 10 bases between. The CDR3 has 13 residues. CDR1 and CDR2 from the germline V gene are SGHTA and FQGNSA.

The chain recombines TRBV5-1 with TRBJ1-1; 7 bases map to TRBD1. Germline CDR1 and CDR2: SGHRS and YFSETQ. The CDR3 runs 14 residues. With 5 bases clipped from V and 5 bases from J, the junction kept 9 bases outside the gene matches. In nucleotides, the CDR3 is TGCGCCAGCAGACGGGACAGCCAGGGAACTGAAGCTTTCTTT. Encoded protein: CASRRDSQGTEAFF.

The V gene is TRBV4-3, the J gene TRBJ2-5; unclear D gene. CDR3 length: 17 amino acids. Germline V lookup: CDR1 LGHNA, CDR2 YSLEER. The V end lost 0 bases, the J end lost 2 bases, and 16 bases lay between the germline ends. The DNA for the CDR3 is TGCGCCAGCAGCCAAGACCGACACCTAACCTTTCAAGAGACCCAGTACTTC. Protein sequence: CASSQDRHLTFQETQYF.